This T cell receptor beta chain was sequenced in a study of blood T cell repertoires in COVID-19. As for the study in general: Material from acute and convalescent COVID-19 was sourced from the United States, Italy and Spain. T cells, B-cell-depleted T cells, or PBMCs provided the cDNA or gDNA that served as material.

Clones were read by immunoSEQ multiplex PCR, and TCRdb kept only the in-frame ones, dropping some. Of about 260,000 clones in the sample, 80% to 90% are singletons; the top ten hold approximately 10%. The germline V and J ends were trimmed by 2 bases and 3 bases, with 10 bases remaining between them. Germline V CDR1 and CDR2: MNHEY, SVGAGI. The CDR3 is 14 residues long. This chain joins TRBV6-5 and TRBJ1-1; D remains ambiguous. This clonotype was sampled from a woman aged 45-65 years who had recovered from COVID-19. The material sequenced was peripheral blood. The CDR3 DNA is TGTGCCAGCAGTTACGGGCAGCTATACACTGAAGCTTTCTTT. As protein: CASSYGQLYTEAFF.